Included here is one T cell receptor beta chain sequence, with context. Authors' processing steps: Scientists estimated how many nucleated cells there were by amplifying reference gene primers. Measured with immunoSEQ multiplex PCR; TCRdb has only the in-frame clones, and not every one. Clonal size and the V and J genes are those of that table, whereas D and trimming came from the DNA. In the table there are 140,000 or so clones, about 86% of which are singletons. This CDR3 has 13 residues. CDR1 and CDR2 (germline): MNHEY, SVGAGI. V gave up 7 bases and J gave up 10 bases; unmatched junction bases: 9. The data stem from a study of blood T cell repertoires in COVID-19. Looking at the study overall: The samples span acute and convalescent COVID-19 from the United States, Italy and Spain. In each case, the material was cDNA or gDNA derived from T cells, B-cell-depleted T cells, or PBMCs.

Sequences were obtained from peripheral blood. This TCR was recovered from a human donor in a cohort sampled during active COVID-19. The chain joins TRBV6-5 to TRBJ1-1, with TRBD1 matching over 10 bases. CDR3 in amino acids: CASKAPTGGAAFF. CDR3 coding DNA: TGTGCCAGCAAAGCCCCGACAGGGGGCGCAGCTTTCTTT.